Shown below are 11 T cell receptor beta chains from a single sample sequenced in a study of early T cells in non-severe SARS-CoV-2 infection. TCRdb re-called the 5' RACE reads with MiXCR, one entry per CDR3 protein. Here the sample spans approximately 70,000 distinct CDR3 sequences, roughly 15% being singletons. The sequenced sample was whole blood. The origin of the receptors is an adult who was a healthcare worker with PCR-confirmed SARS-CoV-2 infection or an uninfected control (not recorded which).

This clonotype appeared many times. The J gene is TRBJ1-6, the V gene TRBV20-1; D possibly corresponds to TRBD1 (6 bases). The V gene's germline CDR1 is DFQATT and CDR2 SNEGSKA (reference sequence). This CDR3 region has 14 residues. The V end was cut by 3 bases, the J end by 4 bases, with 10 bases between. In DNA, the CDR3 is TGCAGTGCTAGCAGGGGAGCGTATAATTCACCCCTCCACTTT. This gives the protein CSASRGAYNSPLHF.

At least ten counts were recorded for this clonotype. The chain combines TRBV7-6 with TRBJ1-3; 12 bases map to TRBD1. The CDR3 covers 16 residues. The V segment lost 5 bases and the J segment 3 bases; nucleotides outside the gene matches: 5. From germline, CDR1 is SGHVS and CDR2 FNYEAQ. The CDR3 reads CASSLGQGAVGNTIYF. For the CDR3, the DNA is TGTGCCAGCAGCCTGGGACAGGGGGCGGTTGGAAACACCATATATTTT.

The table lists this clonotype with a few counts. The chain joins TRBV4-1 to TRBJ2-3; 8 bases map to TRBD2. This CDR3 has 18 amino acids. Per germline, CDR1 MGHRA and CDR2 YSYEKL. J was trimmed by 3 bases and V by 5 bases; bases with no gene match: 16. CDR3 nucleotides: TGCGCCAGCAGCTCTATATCCTTACGGGGGGGGCCGACAGATACGCAGTATTTT. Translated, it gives CASSSISLRGGPTDTQYF.

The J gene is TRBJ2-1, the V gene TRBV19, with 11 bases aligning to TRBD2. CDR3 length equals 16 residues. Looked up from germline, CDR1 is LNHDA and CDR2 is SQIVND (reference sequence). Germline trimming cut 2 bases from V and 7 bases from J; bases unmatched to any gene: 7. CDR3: CASSIHLAGGLNEQFF. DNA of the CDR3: TGTGCCAGTAGTATACATCTAGCGGGGGGCCTAAATGAGCAGTTCTTC.

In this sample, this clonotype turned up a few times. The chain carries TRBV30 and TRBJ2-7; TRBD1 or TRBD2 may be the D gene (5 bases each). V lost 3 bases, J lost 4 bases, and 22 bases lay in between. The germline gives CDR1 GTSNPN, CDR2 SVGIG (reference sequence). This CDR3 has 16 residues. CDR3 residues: CAWSHTSPGPRYEQYF. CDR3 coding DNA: TGTGCCTGGAGCCACACTTCCCCGGGACCGCGATACGAGCAGTACTTC.

CDR3 residues: CASNDRGREQYF. CDR3 coding DNA: TGTGCCAGCAACGACAGGGGTCGGGAGCAGTACTTC. V and J are TRBV6-2 or TRBV6-3 and TRBJ2-7; 8 bases are a match to TRBD1. The CDR3 consists of 12 residues. CDR1 and CDR2 from the germline V gene are MNHEY and SVGEGT. Germline trimming cut 7 bases from V and 7 bases from J; bases unmatched to any gene: 6.

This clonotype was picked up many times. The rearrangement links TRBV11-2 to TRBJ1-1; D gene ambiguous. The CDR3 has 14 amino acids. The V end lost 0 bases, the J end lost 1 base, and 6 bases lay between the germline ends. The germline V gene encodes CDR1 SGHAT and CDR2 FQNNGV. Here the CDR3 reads CASSLETRNTEAFF. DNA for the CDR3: TGTGCCAGCAGCTTAGAAACGCGGAACACTGAAGCTTTCTTT.

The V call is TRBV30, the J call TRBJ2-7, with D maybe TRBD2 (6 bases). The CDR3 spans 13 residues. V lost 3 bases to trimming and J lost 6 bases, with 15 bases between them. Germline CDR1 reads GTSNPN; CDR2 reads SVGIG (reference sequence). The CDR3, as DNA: TGTGCCTGGAGAAGGTTCACCGGGGGCGAGCAGTACTTC. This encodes CAWRRFTGGEQYF.

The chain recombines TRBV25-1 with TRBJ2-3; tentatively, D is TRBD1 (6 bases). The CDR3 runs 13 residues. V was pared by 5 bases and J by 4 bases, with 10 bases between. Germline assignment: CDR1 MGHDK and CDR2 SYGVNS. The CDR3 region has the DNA TGTGCCAGCAGTATCCAGGGGTCAGATACGCAGTATTTT. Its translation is CASSIQGSDTQYF.

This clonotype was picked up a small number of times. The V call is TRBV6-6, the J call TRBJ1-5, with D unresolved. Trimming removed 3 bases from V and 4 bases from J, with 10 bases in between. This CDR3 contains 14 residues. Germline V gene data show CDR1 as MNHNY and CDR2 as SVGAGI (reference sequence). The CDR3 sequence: CASSYPGGNQPQHF. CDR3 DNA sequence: TGTGCCAGCAGTTATCCCGGCGGTAATCAGCCCCAGCATTTT.

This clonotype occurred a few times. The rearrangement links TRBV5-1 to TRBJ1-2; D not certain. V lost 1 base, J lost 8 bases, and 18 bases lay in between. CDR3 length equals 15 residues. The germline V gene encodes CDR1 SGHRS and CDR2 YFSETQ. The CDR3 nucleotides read TGCGCCAGCAGCTTGTCGAATTCGGCCTTCGGAGGCTACACCTTC. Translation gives CASSLSNSAFGGYTF.